A single sample gave rise to the 17 T cell receptor beta chains below, sequenced in a study of graft-versus-host responses after intestinal transplantation. Sequenced by immunoSEQ multiplex PCR; TCRdb stores in-frame clones only, minus some. The sample consists of about 110,000 clones, about 92% of them appearing once. Their target antigens are unknown. The specimen comprised unstimulated CD8+ T cells sorted from spleen or lymph node cells, sampled before transplant. The origin of the receptors is a human donor who was the organ donor for an intestinal transplant.

This chain joins TRBV4-2 and TRBJ2-3, with TRBD2 identical over 8 bases. The germline V gene encodes CDR1 LGHNA and CDR2 YNFKEQ. Unmatched junction bases numbered 32, after V lost 4 bases and J lost 2 bases. The CDR3 sequence is 24 residues long. The CDR3 loop reads CASSLPTDGRDSPSGWGVTDTQYF. As DNA, the CDR3 is TGTGCCAGCAGCCTGCCGACGGATGGGAGGGATTCCCCTAGCGGGTGGGGAGTCACAGATACGCAGTATTTT.

This chain uses TRBV5-4 with TRBJ2-5; 7 nucleotides align to TRBD1. CDR3 length: 13 amino acids. Germline CDR1 SGHNT, CDR2 YYREEE (reference sequence). The V and J ends lost 4 bases and 3 bases, in that order; junction bases with no gene match: 3. This CDR3 reads CASSPDREETQYF. CDR3 DNA: TGTGCCAGCAGCCCCGACAGGGAAGAGACCCAGTACTTC.

V is TRBV7-2 and J is TRBJ1-2; 7 bases agree with TRBD1. The CDR3 runs to 13 residues. Germline CDR1 is SGHTA and CDR2 is FQGNSA. V trimming: 4 bases; J trimming: 4 bases; junction bases outside the gene matches: 3. This CDR3 reads CASSSTGSYGYTF. The DNA of the CDR3 is TGTGCCAGCAGCTCGACAGGGAGCTATGGCTACACCTTC.

The chain has TRBV5-1 and TRBJ2-3; 12 positions agree with TRBD2. Unmatched junction bases numbered 4, after V lost 4 bases and J lost 4 bases. Per germline, CDR1 SGHRS and CDR2 YFSETQ. The CDR3 is 15 residues long. The CDR3 nucleotides read TGCGCCAGCAGCCCCCTAGCGGGAGGGCCAGATACGCAGTATTTT. Its protein is CASSPLAGGPDTQYF.

This CDR3 reads CASSEWASATEAFF. In DNA form, the CDR3 reads TGTGCCAGCAGTGAATGGGCATCGGCCACTGAAGCTTTCTTT. The J gene is TRBJ1-1, the V gene TRBV6-1; D is ambiguous. The CDR3 sequence is 14 residues long. Germline V gives CDR1 MNHNS, CDR2 SASEGT. Trimming stripped 2 bases from V and 4 bases from J, with 11 bases between.

The chain's CDR3 is CASSLGNGPTNTEAFF. The CDR3 DNA reads as TGTGCCAGCAGTTTAGGGAACGGGCCCACGAACACTGAAGCTTTCTTT. The J gene is TRBJ1-1, the V gene TRBV27, with no clear D. The CDR3 totals 16 residues. Germline CDR1 and CDR2: MNHEY and SMNVEV (reference sequence). V was trimmed by 2 bases and J by 1 base, leaving 14 bases between them.

This chain joins TRBV4-3 and TRBJ2-7; no clear D gene. CDR1 LGHNA and CDR2 YSLEER come from the germline V gene. V lost 6 bases to trimming and J lost 4 bases, with 22 bases between them. This CDR3 spans 16 amino acids. CDR3 sequence (DNA): TGCGCCAGCAGTCAAAGATATCCCAGCTTAGGTTACGAGCAGTACTTC. Residues: CASSQRYPSLGYEQYF.

The V call is TRBV23-1, the J call TRBJ2-1; D remains ambiguous. TRBV23-1 is recorded as an ORF, its role being uncertain. V lost 0 bases to trimming and J lost 0 bases, with 18 bases between them. This CDR3 is built from 19 residues. The CDR3 nucleotides read TGCGCCAGCAGTCAATCGGTGTCTTGGTGGCACAGCTCCTACAATGAGCAGTTCTTC. This codes for CASSQSVSWWHSSYNEQFF.

In this sample, this clone turned up a few times. This rearrangement joins TRBV27 to TRBJ2-1, with TRBD2 matching 11 bases. The CDR3 runs 15 residues. J was trimmed by 5 bases and V by 4 bases; bases with no gene match: 4. Germline V lookup: CDR1 MNHEY, CDR2 SMNVEV (reference sequence). CDR3 nucleotides: TGTGCCAGCAGTTGGGAGACTAGCGGGAACAATGAGCAGTTCTTC. Protein product: CASSWETSGNNEQFF.

The chain links TRBV19 to TRBJ2-3; D may match TRBD1 or TRBD2 (6 bases each). The CDR3 is 18 residues long. The germline CDR1 and CDR2 sequences are LNHDA and SQIVND (reference sequence). The V end was cut by 4 bases, the J end by 5 bases, with 25 bases between. The CDR3 region has the DNA TGTGCCAGTAGTACCCCAGTAACGACAGGTAGGGGGGAAGATACGCAGTATTTT. Its protein is CASSTPVTTGRGEDTQYF. Together with reference TRBV19 and TRBJ2-3, the CDR3 gives the full variable domain: DGGITQSPKYLFRKEGQNVTLSCEQNLNHDAMYWYRQDPGQGLRLIYYSQIVNDFQKGDIAEGYSVSREKKESFPLTVTSAQKNPTAFYLCASSTPVTTGRGEDTQYFGPGTRLTVL.

The chain links TRBV23-1 to TRBJ1-1; D unresolved. TRBV23-1 qualifies as an ORF whose function is uncertain. Between the trimmed V and J ends, which lost 8 bases and 1 base, there was a span of 14 bases. The CDR3 length is 14 residues. CDR3 coding DNA: TGCGCCAGCCCCCTGGCGGAAAAGAACACTGAAGCTTTCTTT. Its translation is CASPLAEKNTEAFF.

The chain carries TRBV6-1 and TRBJ1-5, with 7 bases identical to TRBD1. Germline CDR1 is MNHNS and CDR2 is SASEGT. V lost 4 bases to trimming and J lost 8 bases; unmatched junction nucleotides: 8. The CDR3 is 14 amino acids. CDR3 sequence: CASSVGTAVEPQHF. The DNA for the CDR3 is TGTGCCAGCAGTGTGGGGACAGCCGTAGAGCCCCAGCATTTT.

The J gene is TRBJ2-1, the V gene TRBV5-1; 11 nucleotides match TRBD2. With 2 bases clipped from V and 3 bases from J, the junction kept 13 bases outside the gene matches. Per the germline V gene, CDR1 is SGHRS and CDR2 is YFSETQ. CDR3 length equals 19 residues. The chain's CDR3 is CASSLPTGTSGRNYNEQFF. The CDR3 nucleotides are TGCGCCAGCAGCTTACCGACCGGGACTAGCGGAAGGAACTACAATGAGCAGTTCTTC.

The rearrangement joins TRBV29-1 to TRBJ2-5; D might be TRBD1 (6 bases). In germline, CDR1 is SQVTM, CDR2 ANQGSEA. Trimming shortened V by 3 bases and J by 1 base, and 18 bases separated the two germline ends. The CDR3 consists of 16 residues. The CDR3 nucleotides are TGCAGCGTTGAGTTTGAGCAGGGGCACCCCCAAGAGACCCAGTACTTC. Amino acids: CSVEFEQGHPQETQYF.

The rearrangement links TRBV5-1 to TRBJ2-2; D not certain. Trimming shortened V by 0 bases and J by 4 bases, and 7 bases separated the two germline ends. CDR3 length: 14 residues. Germline V gene data show CDR1 as SGHRS and CDR2 as YFSETQ. The DNA of the CDR3 is TGCGCCAGCAGCTTGGCCGACATCACCGGGGAGCTGTTTTTT. Its translation is CASSLADITGELFF.

The chain uses TRBV5-4 and TRBJ2-2; tentatively, D is TRBD2 (5 bases). Trimming pared 0 bases from V and 6 bases from J, leaving 9 bases between. Germline CDR1 reads SGHNT; CDR2 reads YYREEE (reference sequence). This CDR3 has 14 amino acids. The CDR3 DNA reads TGTGCCAGCAGCTTGGGGGAGAGGTCCGGGGAGCTGTTTTTT. It encodes CASSLGERSGELFF.

The rearrangement joins TRBV6-1 to TRBJ1-1; 7 bases align to TRBD1. The junction had 10 bases not matched to a gene; V was cut back by 6 bases and J by 3 bases. This CDR3 contains 15 residues. Germline V CDR1 and CDR2: MNHNS, SASEGT. The CDR3 loop is CASRLKGQYHTEAFF. CDR3 nucleotides: TGTGCCAGCAGATTAAAGGGACAGTATCACACTGAAGCTTTCTTT.